This TCR beta chain was captured in a study of cytomegalovirus exposure and HLA in healthy donors. The germline gives CDR1 SGDLS, CDR2 YYNGEE. The V segment lost 4 bases and the J segment 1 base; nucleotides outside the gene matches: 6. This CDR3 contains 15 residues. Points from the study as a whole: Most CMV-associated TCR beta chains were later found to appear HLA-restricted. The investigators catalogued 150 or so TCR beta chains as cytomegalovirus-associated. Per a prior analysis, the majority of TCR beta V segments were productive roughly 87% or roughly 30% of the time.

As for this clone: The antigen remains unidentified.

The PCR had 60 Vbeta and 13 Jbeta primers. The data were produced by immunoSEQ multiplex PCR, yet TCRdb's version contains in-frame clones alone and is incomplete. The repertoire holds approximately 69,000 clones, roughly 72% seen once, with 20% to 25% in the top ten. This receptor was obtained from a woman aged 25-40 years in good health and CMV-seropositive. V and J are TRBV9 and TRBJ1-1; 8 bases map to TRBD1. Source material: PBMCs. As DNA, the CDR3 is TGTGCCAGCAGCTTAAGCGACAGGGGGAACACTGAAGCTTTCTTT. Its protein product is CASSLSDRGNTEAFF.